What follows are 14 T cell receptor beta chains derived from one specimen sequenced in a study of CD8 T cells in ankylosing spondylitis. Which antigens these TCRs recognize remains unknown. General observations from the study: About 8 highly homologous variants made up a TCR beta motif that seemed to typify ankylosing spondylitis blood.

Each CDR3 protein gets one entry after TCRdb re-called the 5' RACE reads with MiXCR. The data hold roughly 700,000 distinct CDR3 sequences, with around 19% observed a single time. The sequenced sample was blood, either unsorted or a sorted T cell fraction (not recorded which). The receptors derive from a male donor with ankylosing spondylitis.

This clonotype was picked up many times. The gene calls are TRBV12-3 or TRBV12-4 and TRBJ1-1, with 11 positions matching TRBD1. CDR3 length: 14 amino acids. After removal of 6 bases from V and 4 bases from J, the junction contained 4 bases not matched to a gene. CDR3 residues: CASSFGTGGTEAFF. CDR3 nucleotides: TGTGCCAGCAGCTTCGGGACAGGGGGCACTGAAGCTTTCTTT.

This clonotype turned up a few times. V usage is TRBV2 and J usage is TRBJ2-5, with a weak D call TRBD1 (6 bases). The V end was cut by 3 bases, the J end by 3 bases, with 17 bases between. Germline V gene lookup returns CDR1 SNHLY and CDR2 FYNNEI. This CDR3 is 16 amino acids long. The CDR3 protein is CASSDFGRGLKETQYF. In DNA form, the CDR3 reads TGTGCCAGCAGTGACTTCGGCAGGGGCCTGAAAGAGACCCAGTACTTC. The full variable domain, with the rest looked up from reference TRBV2 and TRBJ2-5, is EPEVTQTPSHQVTQMGQEVILRCVPISNHLYFYWYRQILGQKVEFLVSFYNNEISEKSEIFDDQFSVERPDGSNFTLKIRSTKLEDSAMYFCASSDFGRGLKETQYFGPGTRLLVL.

The chain recombines TRBV29-1 with TRBJ2-7, with 9 bases matching TRBD1. Germline assignment: CDR1 SQVTM and CDR2 ANQGSEA. The CDR3 covers 14 residues. V trimming: 4 bases; J trimming: 5 bases; junction bases outside the gene matches: 9. The DNA of the CDR3 is TGCAGCGTTGTAGCCCAGGACAGGGGCCACGAGCAGTACTTC. Encoded protein: CSVVAQDRGHEQYF.

This clonotype was picked up a small number of times. V and J are TRBV7-2 and TRBJ1-1; D is uncertain. Trimming removed 3 bases from V and 1 base from J, with 12 bases in between. Germline V lookup: CDR1 SGHTA, CDR2 FQGNSA. The CDR3 has 15 amino acids. CDR3 coding DNA: TGTGCCAGCAGCTTTAGGCGGAGCACGAACACTGAAGCTTTCTTT. As protein: CASSFRRSTNTEAFF.

The chain links TRBV7-3 to TRBJ2-1, with 9 bases fitting TRBD2. Losses at the gene ends were 5 bases for V and 9 bases for J; bases not matched to a gene: 14. CDR1 and CDR2 from the germline V gene are SGHTA and FQGTGA. The CDR3 consists of 16 residues. CDR3: CASSPQGAGGYGEQFF. In DNA form, the CDR3 reads TGTGCCAGCAGCCCCCAAGGGGCGGGGGGGTACGGTGAGCAGTTCTTC. Full variable domain (outside the CDR3, taken from reference TRBV7-3 and TRBJ2-1): GAGVSQTPSNKVTEKGKYVELRCDPISGHTALYWYRQSLGQGPEFLIYFQGTGAADDSGLPNDRFFAVRPEGSVSTLKIQRTERGDSAVYLCASSPQGAGGYGEQFFGPGTRLTVL.

A remark on this clonotype: Just one base apart from a much larger clone, this may be a read error. The V gene is TRBV9, the J gene TRBJ1-2; D gene unclear. V lost 0 bases and J 1 base, leaving 4 bases between the germline ends. There are 13 residues in the CDR3. Germline-derived CDR1 and CDR2 are SGDLS and YYNGEE. The CDR3 spells CASSVDSNYGYTF. The CDR3, as DNA: TGTGCCAGCAGCGTAGACAGTAACTATGGCTACACCTTC.

This clonotype was counted a few times. This chain uses TRBV30 with TRBJ2-7; 7 nucleotides line up with TRBD2. Germline assignment: CDR1 GTSNPN and CDR2 SVGIG (reference sequence). CDR3 length: 14 residues. Trimming at V came to 0 bases and at J to 2 bases, leaving 4 bases not matched to a gene. Written as DNA, the CDR3 is TGTGCCTGGAGTGTGAGGCTAGCGGCCTACGAGCAGTACTTC. Amino acid sequence: CAWSVRLAAYEQYF.

V and J are TRBV5-1 and TRBJ1-6, with D perhaps TRBD1 (5 bases). This CDR3 region has 14 residues. The ends were cut back, 4 bases at V and 10 bases at J, with 15 bases in the middle. From germline, CDR1 is SGHRS and CDR2 YFSETQ. The CDR3 DNA reads as TGCGCCAGCAGCCCCTGGGACGTTAACTCACCCCTCCACTTT. Its protein is CASSPWDVNSPLHF.

This clonotype was counted only a few times. The rearrangement links TRBV9 to TRBJ2-1; TRBD1 matches at 12 bases. V shed 0 bases, J shed 6 bases, and the junction held 4 bases outside the gene matches. Germline V gives CDR1 SGDLS, CDR2 YYNGEE. The CDR3 is 16 amino acids. CDR3 amino acids: CASSVAGTGGFNEQFF. CDR3 DNA: TGTGCCAGCAGCGTAGCTGGGACAGGGGGCTTCAATGAGCAGTTCTTC.

The chain links TRBV20-1 to TRBJ2-5; either TRBD1 or TRBD2 may supply D (6 bases each). In germline, CDR1 is DFQATT, CDR2 SNEGSKA (reference sequence). The CDR3 is 15 amino acids. Trimming cost V 3 bases and J 5 bases, with 19 bases left between them. The CDR3 here is CSASPRGPIRETQYF. In nucleotides, the CDR3 is TGCAGTGCTAGCCCCCGGGGGCCCATTCGGGAGACCCAGTACTTC.

This sequence joins TRBV7-9 and TRBJ2-5; D uncertain. Between the trimmed V and J ends, which lost 6 bases and 5 bases, there was a span of 13 bases. This CDR3 comprises 13 residues. Germline CDR1 is SEHNR and CDR2 is FQNEAQ (reference sequence). The CDR3 DNA sequence: TGTGCCAGCAGACCAACGTGGGTGGAGACCCAGTACTTC. Translated: CASRPTWVETQYF.

The chain is built from TRBV2 and TRBJ2-5; TRBD1 matches 8 bases. Looked up from germline, CDR1 is SNHLY and CDR2 is FYNNEI. V was clipped by 10 bases and J by 4 bases; unmatched bases: 5. CDR3 length equals 12 residues. The CDR3 DNA sequence: TGTGCCAACAGGGGGGTAGGAGAGACCCAGTACTTC. Amino acid sequence: CANRGVGETQYF.

This clonotype has at least ten counts. J is TRBJ2-1 and V is TRBV29-1; a weak D match, TRBD2 (5 bases). CDR1 SQVTM and CDR2 ANQGSEA come from the germline V gene. Between the trimmed V and J ends, which lost 5 bases and 6 bases, there was a span of 14 bases. The CDR3 consists of 13 residues. CDR3 nucleotides: TGCAGCGTTCGGGGATTCGAAGTCAATGAGCAGTTCTTC. This codes for CSVRGFEVNEQFF.

The chain has TRBV10-2 and TRBJ1-2, with 9 nucleotides matching TRBD1. The CDR3 is made up of 16 amino acids. Germline trimming cut 3 bases from V and 3 bases from J; bases unmatched to any gene: 8. Germline lookup yields CDR1 WSHSY and CDR2 SAAADI. The CDR3 sequence is CASSDSDRGTHYGYTF. As DNA, the CDR3 is TGCGCCAGCAGTGACTCGGACAGGGGTACCCACTATGGCTACACCTTC.